Below, one T cell receptor beta chain is given with its context. This CDR3 contains 15 residues. From germline, CDR1 is MNHEY and CDR2 SMNVEV (reference sequence). V dropped 5 bases and J dropped 7; count of bases not matched to a gene: 10. This sample was included in a study of blood T cell repertoires in COVID-19. Per the study methods: Estimation of nucleated cell counts relied on the amplification of reference gene primers. TCRdb keeps only in-frame clones here, not all; method: immunoSEQ multiplex PCR. V and J calls and clone size are given by that table; D and trimming were obtained from the DNA. The table lists around 150,000 clones, approximately 88% of them singletons.

This sequence was found in a woman aged 55-75 years who had recovered from COVID-19. The rearrangement joins TRBV27 to TRBJ1-5; TRBD1 matches 8 bases. The specimen was PBMCs or T cells enriched from blood (not recorded which). As DNA, the CDR3 is TGTGCCAGCAGTAAAAGGTCAGGGGGCGGACAGCCCCAGCATTTT. This gives the protein CASSKRSGGGQPQHF.